This TCR beta chain was profiled in a study of T cell responses to AZD1222 COVID-19 vaccine. General study findings and limits: Two AZD1222 doses significantly raised spike-specific TCR breadth and depth over controls.

On this clone itself: Antigen specificity is unknown.

Libraries were prepared by immunoSEQ multiplex PCR; TCRdb keeps only in-frame clonotypes and omits some of them. The repertoire holds just under 150,000 clones, with over 85% as singletons. J was trimmed by 11 bases and V by 1 base; bases with no gene match: 9. Germline loops: CDR1 SGHKS, CDR2 YYEKEE (reference sequence). The CDR3 runs to 15 residues. The sequences come from peripheral blood, collected 28 days after the second AZD1222 dose. This TCR was sampled from an adult who received the AZD1222 COVID-19 vaccine. V and J are TRBV5-5 and TRBJ1-6, with TRBD1 identical over 7 bases. The CDR3 region has the DNA TGTGCCAGCAGCTTGTATGAGGGGGCGGGGACACCCCTCCACTTT. Protein product: CASSLYEGAGTPLHF.